This T cell receptor (beta chain) was sequenced during a study of tissue T cells after allogeneic stem cell transplantation. Points from the study as a whole: Some tissue clones might be persisting host cells; their alloreactivity or antigen specificity was not determined. Tissue-detected TCR repertoire was only partly captured by blood and spleen T cells.

Time point indicated: mouse harvest day 14 after allogeneic transplant. Tail vein injection delivered 10^7 T-cell-depleted bone marrow cells and 10^6 splenic CD5+ T cells. Tissues came from B6→BALB/c major-mismatch GVHD mice at day 7 or 14. This clone was recorded a few times. The antigen is undetermined. Gene names follow the mouse nomenclature. The read halts 1 residue ahead of the CDR3 end, with the missing end drawn from the germline J gene. The CDR3 length is 14 residues. V was clipped by 1 base and J by 0 bases, with 5 bases between them. Germline assignment: CDR1 SGHSA and CDR2 FRNQAP. Clones were sequenced by immunoSEQ multiplex PCR, and TCRdb holds only the in-frame ones, with some missing. The table records about 7,400 clones, approximately 34% of them present only once.

The receptor comes from a female BALB/c mouse given C57BL/6 T cells with graft-versus-host disease after an allogeneic hematopoietic cell transplant. J is TRBJ2-4 and V is TRBV16; D ambiguous. Material for sequencing was skin. CDR3 sequence reads: CASSLGGSQNTLYF. The sequenced part of the CDR3 DNA is TGTGCAAGCAGCTTAGGAGGGAGTCAAAACACCTTGTAC.